Each of the 19 T cell receptor beta chains below was sequenced from the same sample in a study of blood T cell repertoires in COVID-19. Generated by immunoSEQ multiplex PCR, the TCRdb table keeps only in-frame clones and is missing some. Of 20,000 to 25,000 clones detected, around three quarters appear once; the ten largest clones hold about 13%. Sample: peripheral blood. Every receptor here comes from a man in his sixties with active COVID-19.

Written as DNA, the CDR3 is TGCGCCAGCAGCCTACAGGGGAATAGCAATCAGCCCCAGCATTTT. It specifies CASSLQGNSNQPQHF. The chain has TRBV5-1 and TRBJ1-5; 7 positions match TRBD1. CDR3 length equals 15 residues. V lost 4 bases and J lost 0; bases outside the gene matches: 4. The germline V gene has CDR1 SGHRS and CDR2 YFSETQ.

V usage is TRBV5-1 and J usage is TRBJ2-1; D remains unclear. The germline V gene encodes CDR1 SGHRS and CDR2 YFSETQ. This CDR3 contains 14 residues. The V and J ends lost 1 base and 6 bases respectively, with 11 bases between them. In DNA form, the CDR3 reads TGCGCCAGCAGCTTGTCGTTAGTTGGCAATGAGCAGTTCTTC. It translates to CASSLSLVGNEQFF.

This clone is medium-sized by share. The chain has TRBV19 and TRBJ2-7, with a weak D call TRBD2 (5 bases). The V and J ends lost 3 bases and 6 bases respectively, with 9 bases between them. Germline lookup yields CDR1 LNHDA and CDR2 SQIVND (reference sequence). The CDR3 runs 12 residues. The CDR3 is CASSIHGVEQYF. CDR3 nucleotides: TGTGCCAGTAGTATTCACGGGGTCGAGCAGTACTTC.

CDR3 protein: CASTQVLGANVLTF. The CDR3 DNA is TGTGCCAGCACGCAGGTCCTGGGGGCCAACGTCCTGACTTTC. The gene calls are TRBV2 and TRBJ2-6; D unresolved. V lost 7 bases and J 4 bases, leaving 11 bases between the germline ends. Per germline, CDR1 SNHLY and CDR2 FYNNEI. The CDR3 is made up of 14 amino acids.

The chain links TRBV11-2 to TRBJ1-2, with 9 bases matching TRBD1. CDR3 length equals 19 residues. V was pared by 1 base and J by 0 bases, with 12 bases of the junction left unmatched. Germline CDR1 SGHAT, CDR2 FQNNGV. The CDR3 DNA sequence: TGTGCCAGCAGCTTAGGACCGGGGGACAGGGCGGGGGCTAACTATGGCTACACCTTC. Translating it yields CASSLGPGDRAGANYGYTF.

The chain couples TRBV24-1 to TRBJ2-5; a weak D match, TRBD1 (5 bases). The CDR3 is 15 amino acids. Germline loops: CDR1 KGHDR, CDR2 SFDVKD. V lost 3 bases, J lost 5 bases, and 15 bases lay in between. DNA for the CDR3: TGTGCCACCAGTGATGCTTCAGGGTCCCTCGAGACCCAGTACTTC. It codes for CATSDASGSLETQYF.

The chain has TRBV24-1 and TRBJ1-5; maybe TRBD1 (5 bases). The CDR3 is made up of 14 amino acids. Germline CDR1 reads KGHDR; CDR2 reads SFDVKD. The V and J ends lost 4 bases and 7 bases respectively, with 13 bases between them. The CDR3 DNA reads as TGTGCCACCAGTGAAGCGCAGGGTGGGCAGCCCCAGCATTTT. Protein: CATSEAQGGQPQHF.

The rearrangement links TRBV28 to TRBJ2-7; unclear D gene. CDR1 MDHEN and CDR2 SYDVKM come from the germline V gene. The CDR3 consists of 13 residues. V lost 2 bases, J lost 2 bases, and 7 bases lay in between. CDR3 in amino acids: CASSLNKAYEQYF. CDR3 coding DNA: TGTGCCAGCAGTTTAAACAAAGCCTACGAGCAGTACTTC.

This chain links TRBV6-5 with TRBJ1-4; 9 bases map to TRBD1. Germline-derived CDR1 and CDR2 are MNHEY and SVGAGI. The CDR3 spans 15 residues. The ends lost 6 bases at V and 7 bases at J; junction bases unmatched: 9. CDR3 coding DNA: TGTGCCAGCAGCGCTACAGGGGGCGCTTTTGAAAAACTGTTTTTT. As protein: CASSATGGAFEKLFF.

This clone is labeled as medium-sized. The J gene is TRBJ2-7, the V gene TRBV27, with unresolved D. There are 14 residues in the CDR3. Trimming pared 11 bases from V and 5 bases from J, leaving 22 bases between. The germline CDR1 and CDR2 sequences are MNHEY and SMNVEV (reference sequence). The CDR3 DNA follows: TGTGCCTGTTGGCGGCTCCATACCCCCCACGAGCAGTACTTC. Amino acids: CACWRLHTPHEQYF.

This clone was detected only once. V usage is TRBV6-5 and J usage is TRBJ2-5, with D perhaps TRBD2 (5 bases). Deletions cut 0 bases from V and 1 base from J, with 9 bases between. The CDR3 length is 15 residues. Germline values: CDR1 MNHEY, CDR2 SVGAGI. As DNA, the CDR3 is TGTGCCAGCAGTTACTCGATCGGGGTCCAAGAGACCCAGTACTTC. This gives the protein CASSYSIGVQETQYF.

The chain carries TRBV9 and TRBJ2-1; 12 nucleotides align to TRBD2. With V trimmed by 3 bases and J by 3 bases, 1 base remained unmatched. This CDR3 has 15 residues. CDR1 and CDR2 (germline): SGDLS, YYNGEE. This CDR3 reads CASSGLAGDYNEQFF. For the CDR3, the DNA is TGTGCCAGCAGCGGACTAGCGGGAGACTACAATGAGCAGTTCTTC.

V and J are TRBV6-1 and TRBJ2-7, with D hard to call. Germline CDR1 reads MNHNS; CDR2 reads SASEGT. Trimming removed 2 bases at V and 3 bases at J, with 5 bases between. The CDR3 is made up of 12 amino acids. CDR3 nucleotides: TGTGCCAGCAGTGAATCCTTCTACGAGCAGTACTTC. This codes for CASSESFYEQYF.

The chain links TRBV13 to TRBJ1-1; no definite D call. V lost 0 bases and J 1 base, leaving 6 bases between the germline ends. The CDR3 loop spans 14 amino acids. Germline values: CDR1 PRHDT, CDR2 FYEKMQ (reference sequence). This CDR3 reads CASSLGAGNTEAFF. The CDR3 region has the DNA TGTGCCAGCAGCTTAGGCGCCGGGAACACTGAAGCTTTCTTT.

The V gene is TRBV24-1, the J gene TRBJ2-3; 9 positions agree with TRBD1. This CDR3 has 15 residues. Per germline, CDR1 KGHDR and CDR2 SFDVKD. Trimming at V came to 7 bases and at J to 1 base, leaving 5 bases not matched to a gene. CDR3 sequence: CATRATGGGTDTQYF. CDR3 nucleotide sequence: TGTGCCACCAGGGCAACAGGGGGCGGCACAGATACGCAGTATTTT.

The gene calls are TRBV7-8 and TRBJ1-1; D not certain. Trimming pared 1 base from V and 5 bases from J, leaving 14 bases between. Germline V CDR1 and CDR2: SGHVS, FQNEAQ. The CDR3 covers 15 residues. The CDR3: CASSLGAALRTEAFF. CDR3 in DNA: TGTGCCAGCAGCTTAGGAGCGGCGTTAAGGACTGAAGCTTTCTTT. The complete variable domain, with remaining parts taken from reference TRBV7-8 and TRBJ1-1, reads GAGVSQSPRYKVAKRGQDVALRCDPISGHVSLFWYQQALGQGPEFLTYFQNEAQLDKSGLPSDRFFAERPEGSVSTLKIQRTQQEDSAVYLCASSLGAALRTEAFFGQGTRLTVV.

The chain has TRBV25-1 and TRBJ1-1; TRBD1 might be the D (5 bases). The CDR3 sequence is 15 residues long. Germline CDR1 reads MGHDK; CDR2 reads SYGVNS. V was clipped by 0 bases and J by 1 base, with 9 bases between them. CDR3 bases: TGTGCCAGCAGTGAATACTCGACAGCGAACACTGAAGCTTTCTTT. Protein product: CASSEYSTANTEAFF.

This chain connects TRBV15 to TRBJ1-5, with 10 bases identical to TRBD1. Germline V CDR1 and CDR2: LNHNV, YYDKDF (reference sequence). Trimming cost V 3 bases and J 6 bases; bases outside gene matches: 5. CDR3 size: 15 residues. This chain's CDR3 is CATSSYGTGVQPQHF. In DNA form, the CDR3 reads TGTGCCACCAGCAGTTACGGGACAGGGGTTCAGCCCCAGCATTTT.

Only one count was recorded for this clone. The rearrangement uses TRBV3-1 (or the pseudogene TRBV3-2) and TRBJ2-5, with 8 bases aligning to TRBD1. V lost 2 bases and J lost 4; bases outside the gene matches: 6. Germline V gene data show CDR1 as LGHDT and CDR2 as YNNKEL (reference sequence). The length of the CDR3 is 15 residues. The CDR3 DNA is TGTGCCAGCAGCCAATCTGGACAGGGAAGAGAGACCCAGTACTTC. Translated: CASSQSGQGRETQYF.